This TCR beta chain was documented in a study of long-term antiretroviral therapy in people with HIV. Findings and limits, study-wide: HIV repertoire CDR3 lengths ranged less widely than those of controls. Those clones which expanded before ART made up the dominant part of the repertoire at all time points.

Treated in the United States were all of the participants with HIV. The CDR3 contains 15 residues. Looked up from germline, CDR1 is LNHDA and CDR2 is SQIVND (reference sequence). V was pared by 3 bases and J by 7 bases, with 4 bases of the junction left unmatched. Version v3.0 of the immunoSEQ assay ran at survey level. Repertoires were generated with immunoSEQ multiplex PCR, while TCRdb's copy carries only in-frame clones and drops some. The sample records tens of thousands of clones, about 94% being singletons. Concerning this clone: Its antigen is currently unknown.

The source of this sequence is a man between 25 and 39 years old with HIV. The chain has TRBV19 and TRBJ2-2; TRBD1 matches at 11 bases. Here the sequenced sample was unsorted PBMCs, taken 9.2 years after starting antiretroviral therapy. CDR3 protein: CASSIMGQGVGELFF. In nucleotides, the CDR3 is TGTGCCAGTAGTATCATGGGACAGGGGGTCGGGGAGCTGTTTTTT.